This record looks at one T cell receptor (beta chain) sequence and its context. As yet, its antigen is unknown. The data stem from a study of blood T cells in healthy people across ages. Whole-study results and caveats: Both higher diversity and more naive CD4+ cells marked long-lived donors when set against aged donors. The fall in TCR beta diversity per million T cells was roughly linear with age.

V lost 0 bases and J lost 0, with 12 bases in between. The CDR3 is made up of 17 amino acids. The V gene's germline CDR1 is SGDLS and CDR2 YYNGEE. Primers used in a second PCR of about 7 to 12 cycles were a sample-barcoded 5' primer and a J-beta primer mix. The template-switch adaptor, which had 12 random nucleotides, put a tag on each cDNA molecule. Each sample provided no less than 2.5 million CDR3-containing paired-end reads. TCRdb reprocessed the 5' RACE reads via MiXCR and lists one record per CDR3 protein. The sample lists about 630,000 distinct CDR3 sequences, under 25% occurring once. The material sequenced was blood. The TCR originated in a man between 65 and 85 years old in good health. The chain is built from TRBV9 and TRBJ2-2; D is unresolved. The DNA for the CDR3 is TGTGCCAGCAGCGTAGATTTTCACCGCACGAACACCGGGGAGCTGTTTTTT. Translated, it gives CASSVDFHRTNTGELFF.